These 7 T cell receptor beta chains were all obtained from the same sample, sequenced in a study of cytomegalovirus exposure and HLA in healthy donors. The PCR ran on 60 Vbeta and 13 Jbeta primers. Using immunoSEQ multiplex PCR, the repertoire was profiled, and TCRdb retains in-frame clones only, with some absent. The table includes under 100,000 clones, approximately 65% detected once. The sequenced sample was PBMCs. These receptors originate from a woman aged 25 to 39 in good health and CMV-seropositive.

The chain uses TRBV19 and TRBJ2-7; a weak D match, TRBD1 (5 bases). Trimming removed 4 bases from V and 4 bases from J, with 11 bases in between. In germline, CDR1 is LNHDA, CDR2 SQIVND (reference sequence). This CDR3 contains 13 residues. CDR3: CASSNQGGYEQYF. CDR3 DNA: TGTGCCAGTAGTAACCAGGGTGGATACGAGCAGTACTTC.

In its sample, this clone was seen a few times. The V and J genes are TRBV12-5 and TRBJ1-3; D not resolved. Germline values: CDR1 LGHNT, CDR2 FRNRAP. The CDR3 loop spans 12 amino acids. V lost 7 bases and J lost 4, with 8 bases in between. CDR3 coding DNA: TGTGCTAGTGAGTTTCAGGGAAACACCATATATTTT. It yields the protein CASEFQGNTIYF. The complete variable domain, with remaining parts taken from reference TRBV12-5 and TRBJ1-3, reads DARVTQTPRHKVTEMGQEVTMRCQPILGHNTVFWYRQTMMQGLELLAYFRNRAPLDDSGMPKDRFSAEMPDATLATLKIQPSEPRDSAVYFCASEFQGNTIYFGEGSWLTVV.

This clone was seen only a few times. This chain joins TRBV10-3 and TRBJ1-1; D is unclear. The CDR3 consists of 15 residues. V was clipped by 6 bases and J by 1 base, with 15 bases between them. CDR1 ENHRY and CDR2 SYGVKD come from the germline V gene. CDR3 amino acids: CAIRAGEESNTEAFF. The DNA of the CDR3 is TGTGCCATCAGGGCTGGGGAGGAGTCGAACACTGAAGCTTTCTTT.

The chain joins TRBV19 to TRBJ2-1; D is ambiguous. This CDR3 is 12 amino acids long. Germline V gene lookup returns CDR1 LNHDA and CDR2 SQIVND (reference sequence). Between the trimmed V and J ends, which lost 4 bases and 13 bases, there was a span of 14 bases. CDR3: CASSKNRRFQFF. The DNA for the CDR3 is TGTGCCAGTAGTAAGAATCGGCGGTTCCAGTTCTTC.

This chain connects TRBV6-6 to TRBJ2-1, with 9 bases fitting TRBD2. This CDR3 has 13 amino acids. The germline CDR1 and CDR2 sequences are MNHNY and SVGAGI (reference sequence). V lost 6 bases, J lost 9 bases, and 6 bases stayed unmatched. The CDR3 DNA sequence: TGTGCCAGCAGAATAGCGGGGGTCTTTGAGCAGTTCTTC. It yields the protein CASRIAGVFEQFF.

This clone showed up just a few times. V is TRBV18 and J is TRBJ2-7; 7 bases map to TRBD1. The CDR3 has 15 amino acids. The ends lost 6 bases at V and 0 bases at J; junction bases unmatched: 8. Per germline, CDR1 KGHSH and CDR2 LQKENI. DNA for the CDR3: TGTGCCAGCTCGCACGACAGGGACCTCTCCTACGAGCAGTACTTC. Protein: CASSHDRDLSYEQYF.

A few counts support this clone. This sequence joins TRBV6-1 and TRBJ1-2, with TRBD1 matching over 8 bases. J lost 6 bases, V lost 5 bases, and 8 bases had no gene match. Looked up from germline, CDR1 is MNHNS and CDR2 is SASEGT. The CDR3 consists of 14 residues. CDR3 residues: CASSYGQGQDGYTF. DNA for the CDR3: TGTGCCAGCAGTTATGGACAGGGACAAGATGGCTACACCTTC.